These T cell receptor beta chains were read from a single sample in a study of blood T cell repertoires in COVID-19. Clones were sequenced by immunoSEQ multiplex PCR, and TCRdb holds only the in-frame ones, with some missing. Of about 240,000 clones listed, more than 85% were seen once; the top ten hold about 7.6%. Sequencing was carried out using peripheral blood. Receptor source: a woman in her seventies with active or convalescent COVID-19. Each CDR3 is given without its conserved first and last residue. Fields, in order: J gene, V gene, CDR3 protein.

J: TRBJ1-3; V: TRBV10-3; CDR3: AISERWTGSSGNTIY
J: TRBJ2-4; V: TRBV7-6; CDR3: ASSPGQILAGNIQY
J: TRBJ2-1; V: TRBV7-8; CDR3: ASSASPRGFTHEQF
J: TRBJ1-3; V: TRBV6-5; CDR3: ASSQRGPGNTIY
J: TRBJ1-3; V: TRBV18; CDR3: ASSPGGGYGGNTIY
J: TRBJ2-7; V: TRBV20-1; CDR3: SASGGASYEQY
J: TRBJ2-1; V: TRBV6-2/TRBV6-3; CDR3: ASSYHQGLQGEQF
J: TRBJ1-2; V: TRBV6-2/TRBV6-3; CDR3: ASSPTGNYGYT
J: TRBJ1-1; V: TRBV5-1; CDR3: ASSLGTANTEAF
J: TRBJ2-2; V: TRBV19; CDR3: ASTGQTARHGELF
J: TRBJ1-1; V: TRBV7-3; CDR3: ASSLTTVGRANTEAF
J: TRBJ1-5; V: TRBV6-5; CDR3: ASSSSGQGYQPQH
J: TRBJ2-1; V: TRBV4-3; CDR3: ASSRRLYNEQF
J: TRBJ2-7; V: TRBV19; CDR3: ASSMEGRSYEQY
J: TRBJ1-1; V: TRBV5-1; CDR3: ASSFAAGTGELLNTEAF
J: TRBJ1-1; V: TRBV29-1; CDR3: SVVGAFNTEAF
J: TRBJ2-3; V: TRBV7-2; CDR3: ASSPRGGADTQY
J: TRBJ1-2; V: TRBV4-3; CDR3: ASSQDRGVYGYT
J: TRBJ1-2; V: TRBV4-1; CDR3: ASSQGSGTGNFYGYT
J: TRBJ2-7; V: TRBV6-5; CDR3: ASSYSNFDRGQY
J: TRBJ1-6; V: TRBV12-3/TRBV12-4; CDR3: ASTTQGQSPLH
J: TRBJ1-1; V: TRBV12-3/TRBV12-4; CDR3: ASSFIGRAF
J: TRBJ1-1; V: TRBV11-2; CDR3: ASSRQGPNTEAF
J: TRBJ1-4; V: TRBV19; CDR3: ASSTTIPTGAAVVANEKLF
J: TRBJ1-5; V: TRBV2; CDR3: ASTRTGVSNQPQH
J: TRBJ2-7; V: TRBV25-1; CDR3: ASSRGTNYEQY
J: TRBJ1-2; V: TRBV19; CDR3: ASNSKSDGYT